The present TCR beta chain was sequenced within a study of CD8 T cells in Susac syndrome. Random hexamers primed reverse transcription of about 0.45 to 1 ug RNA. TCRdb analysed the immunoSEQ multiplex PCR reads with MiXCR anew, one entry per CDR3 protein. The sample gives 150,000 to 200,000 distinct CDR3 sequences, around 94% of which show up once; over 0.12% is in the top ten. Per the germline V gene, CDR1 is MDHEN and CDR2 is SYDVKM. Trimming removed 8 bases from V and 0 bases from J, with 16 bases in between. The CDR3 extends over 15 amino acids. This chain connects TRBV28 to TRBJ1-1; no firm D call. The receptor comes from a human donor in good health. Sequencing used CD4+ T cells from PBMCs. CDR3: CASSPPRTVNTEAFF. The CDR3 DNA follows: TGTGCCAGCTCGCCACCGAGGACGGTGAACACTGAAGCTTTCTTT.